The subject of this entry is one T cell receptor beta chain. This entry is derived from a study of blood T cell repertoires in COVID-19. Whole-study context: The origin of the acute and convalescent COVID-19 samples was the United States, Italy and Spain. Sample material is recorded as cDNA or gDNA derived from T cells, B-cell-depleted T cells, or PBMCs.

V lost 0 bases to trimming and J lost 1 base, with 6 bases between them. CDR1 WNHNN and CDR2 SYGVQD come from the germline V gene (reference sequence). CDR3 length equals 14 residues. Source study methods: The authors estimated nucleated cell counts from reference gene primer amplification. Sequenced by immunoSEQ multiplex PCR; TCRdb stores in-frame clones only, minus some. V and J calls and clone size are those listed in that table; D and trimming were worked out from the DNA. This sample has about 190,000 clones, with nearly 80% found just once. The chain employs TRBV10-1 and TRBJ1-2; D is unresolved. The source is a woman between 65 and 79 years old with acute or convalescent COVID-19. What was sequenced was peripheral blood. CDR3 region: CASSESRDNYGYTF. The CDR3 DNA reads TGCGCCAGCAGTGAGTCACGGGATAACTATGGCTACACCTTC.